This is a list of T cell receptor beta chains from one sample in a study of blood T cells in healthy people across ages. MiXCR was run by TCRdb on the 5' RACE reads, yielding one entry per CDR3 protein. Of about 830,000 distinct CDR3 sequences listed, about 59% are singletons. The sequenced sample was blood. All receptors come from a man younger than 40 in good health. The CDR3 runs from the conserved cysteine through the conserved F or W. The D gene is left open where the match is weak. Rows give clone size only sometimes, using once, few, many, or a class for an expanded clone.

v_call: TRBV20-1
clone_size: -
j_call: TRBJ1-6
d_call: -
cdr3_aa: CSANRQENSPLHF
cdr3_nt: TGCAGTGCGAATCGACAGGAGAATTCACCCCTCCACTTT

v_call: TRBV6-2/TRBV6-3
clone_size: -
j_call: TRBJ2-3
d_call: -
cdr3_aa: CASSYGPGGAADTQYF
cdr3_nt: TGTGCCAGCAGTTACGGACCGGGTGGGGCCGCAGATACGCAGTATTTT

v_call: TRBV7-9
clone_size: few
j_call: TRBJ2-7
d_call: TRBD1
cdr3_aa: CASSFAYRGPYEQYF
cdr3_nt: TGTGCCAGCAGCTTTGCTTACAGGGGCCCCTACGAGCAGTACTTC

v_call: TRBV4-1
clone_size: -
j_call: TRBJ2-1
d_call: TRBD2
cdr3_aa: CASSESSGGFSYNEQFF
cdr3_nt: TGCGCCAGCAGCGAGTCTAGCGGGGGTTTCTCCTACAATGAGCAGTTCTTC

v_call: TRBV6-5
clone_size: few
j_call: TRBJ2-7
d_call: -
cdr3_aa: CASSYSREHEQYF
cdr3_nt: TGTGCCAGCAGTTACAGCAGGGAGCACGAGCAGTACTTC

v_call: TRBV28
clone_size: many
j_call: TRBJ2-1
d_call: -
cdr3_aa: CASSSNRGGGREQFF
cdr3_nt: TGTGCCAGCAGTTCAAACAGGGGCGGGGGTCGGGAGCAGTTCTTC

v_call: TRBV12-3/TRBV12-4
clone_size: few
j_call: TRBJ2-1
d_call: TRBD2
cdr3_aa: CASSLAPTGGEQFF
cdr3_nt: TGTGCCAGCAGTTTAGCGCCAACGGGGGGAGAGCAGTTCTTC

v_call: TRBV6-5
clone_size: -
j_call: TRBJ2-1
d_call: -
cdr3_aa: CASKTYNEQFF
cdr3_nt: TGTGCCAGCAAGACCTACAATGAGCAGTTCTTC

v_call: TRBV7-2
clone_size: few
j_call: TRBJ2-7
d_call: TRBD2
cdr3_aa: CASSSRSGGSSYEQYF
cdr3_nt: TGTGCCAGCAGCTCCCGTAGCGGGGGAAGCTCCTACGAGCAGTACTTC

v_call: TRBV24-1
clone_size: -
j_call: TRBJ1-4
d_call: TRBD1
cdr3_aa: CATSDPRDSYEKLFF
cdr3_nt: TGTGCCACCAGTGACCCCCGGGACAGTTATGAAAAACTGTTTTTT

v_call: TRBV9
clone_size: -
j_call: TRBJ2-5
d_call: TRBD1
cdr3_aa: CASSVLPDRGPQETQYF
cdr3_nt: TGTGCCAGCAGCGTACTCCCGGACAGGGGTCCACAAGAGACCCAGTACTTC

v_call: TRBV2
clone_size: -
j_call: TRBJ2-7
d_call: -
cdr3_aa: CASIGVTQYF
cdr3_nt: TGTGCCAGCATTGGGGTTACCCAGTACTTC

v_call: TRBV27
clone_size: -
j_call: TRBJ2-1
d_call: -
cdr3_aa: CASGVGELWDNEQFF
cdr3_nt: TGTGCCAGCGGGGTCGGGGAGCTTTGGGACAATGAGCAGTTCTTC

v_call: TRBV29-1
clone_size: few
j_call: TRBJ1-2
d_call: -
cdr3_aa: CSVTPENYGYTF
cdr3_nt: TGCAGCGTAACCCCGGAGAACTATGGCTACACCTTC

v_call: TRBV20-1
clone_size: -
j_call: TRBJ2-1
d_call: -
cdr3_aa: CSARLFGTLNEQFF
cdr3_nt: TGCAGTGCTAGACTCTTCGGGACTCTCAATGAGCAGTTCTTC

v_call: TRBV24-1
clone_size: few
j_call: TRBJ2-5
d_call: -
cdr3_aa: CATSDPVRGQETQYF
cdr3_nt: TGTGCCACCAGTGATCCAGTGAGGGGACAAGAGACCCAGTACTTC

v_call: TRBV20-1
clone_size: few
j_call: TRBJ1-5
d_call: TRBD1
cdr3_aa: CSAIGTAIRSNQPQHF
cdr3_nt: TGCAGTGCCATCGGGACAGCCATTCGTAGCAATCAGCCCCAGCATTTT

v_call: TRBV3-1
clone_size: many
j_call: TRBJ2-5
d_call: TRBD2
cdr3_aa: CASSHVGGQETQYF
cdr3_nt: TGTGCCAGCAGCCATGTGGGGGGGCAAGAGACCCAGTACTTC

v_call: TRBV6-5
clone_size: -
j_call: TRBJ2-1
d_call: TRBD1
cdr3_aa: CASSETGTGRNEQFF
cdr3_nt: TGTGCCAGCAGCGAAACCGGGACAGGGAGGAATGAGCAGTTCTTC

v_call: TRBV14
clone_size: -
j_call: TRBJ1-1
d_call: -
cdr3_aa: CASSQVGLIGEAFF
cdr3_nt: TGTGCCAGCAGCCAAGTTGGACTCATAGGGGAAGCTTTCTTT

v_call: TRBV9
clone_size: -
j_call: TRBJ1-2
d_call: -
cdr3_aa: CASSPPRGSYGYTF
cdr3_nt: TGTGCCAGCAGCCCCCCCAGGGGCAGCTATGGCTACACCTTC

v_call: TRBV3-1
clone_size: -
j_call: TRBJ1-1
d_call: -
cdr3_aa: CASSQVGTGNTEAFF
cdr3_nt: TGTGCCAGCAGCCAAGTGGGGACGGGGAACACTGAAGCTTTCTTT

v_call: TRBV29-1
clone_size: -
j_call: TRBJ2-1
d_call: -
cdr3_aa: CSVEDLGIHNEQFF
cdr3_nt: TGCAGCGTTGAAGATCTAGGAATCCACAATGAGCAGTTCTTC

v_call: TRBV10-3
clone_size: -
j_call: TRBJ2-5
d_call: TRBD2
cdr3_aa: CAISEEGRDETQYF
cdr3_nt: TGTGCCATCAGTGAGGAGGGGAGGGATGAGACCCAGTACTTC

v_call: TRBV20-1
clone_size: -
j_call: TRBJ2-3
d_call: -
cdr3_aa: CSAREAGAGTLTDTQYF
cdr3_nt: TGCAGTGCTAGAGAGGCGGGGGCAGGTACCCTCACAGATACGCAGTATTTT

v_call: TRBV7-3
clone_size: -
j_call: TRBJ1-1
d_call: -
cdr3_aa: CASSSGRDNSEAFF
cdr3_nt: TGTGCCAGCAGCTCTGGACGGGACAATAGTGAAGCTTTCTTT

v_call: TRBV20-1
clone_size: -
j_call: TRBJ2-1
d_call: TRBD2
cdr3_aa: CSANPGGGETQFF
cdr3_nt: TGCAGTGCAAACCCCGGGGGGGGCGAAACTCAGTTCTTC

v_call: TRBV29-1
clone_size: few
j_call: TRBJ2-1
d_call: -
cdr3_aa: CSVLQGMGEQFF
cdr3_nt: TGCAGCGTTCTACAGGGTATGGGTGAGCAGTTCTTC

v_call: TRBV21-1
clone_size: few
j_call: TRBJ2-3
d_call: -
cdr3_aa: CARQGFGTDTQYF
cdr3_nt: TGTGCCAGACAGGGTTTCGGCACAGATACGCAGTATTTT

v_call: TRBV11-2
clone_size: -
j_call: TRBJ2-3
d_call: TRBD2
cdr3_aa: CASSLPFSSGSTDTQYF
cdr3_nt: TGTGCCAGCAGCTTACCCTTTTCTAGCGGGAGCACAGATACGCAGTATTTT

v_call: TRBV29-1
clone_size: -
j_call: TRBJ2-5
d_call: -
cdr3_aa: CSGGHVYQETQYF
cdr3_nt: TGCAGCGGCGGGCACGTTTACCAAGAGACCCAGTACTTC

v_call: TRBV12-3/TRBV12-4
clone_size: many
j_call: TRBJ1-3
d_call: -
cdr3_aa: CATLPTGSSGNTIYF
cdr3_nt: TGTGCCACCCTCCCGACGGGGAGCTCTGGAAACACCATATATTTT

v_call: TRBV9
clone_size: -
j_call: TRBJ2-7
d_call: -
cdr3_aa: CASSGHTGSYEQYF
cdr3_nt: TGTGCCAGCAGCGGACACACGGGCTCCTACGAGCAGTACTTC

v_call: TRBV10-3
clone_size: -
j_call: TRBJ1-2
d_call: -
cdr3_aa: CAISENTGTYTF
cdr3_nt: TGTGCCATCAGTGAGAATACAGGGACCTACACCTTC

v_call: TRBV20-1
clone_size: -
j_call: TRBJ1-4
d_call: TRBD1
cdr3_aa: CSARGQGGEKLFF
cdr3_nt: TGCAGTGCTAGGGGCCAGGGGGGTGAAAAACTGTTTTTT

v_call: TRBV29-1
clone_size: -
j_call: TRBJ1-1
d_call: -
cdr3_aa: CSAPRRGDTEAFF
cdr3_nt: TGCAGCGCTCCGCGGCGAGGCGACACTGAAGCTTTCTTT

v_call: TRBV12-3/TRBV12-4
clone_size: few
j_call: TRBJ2-6
d_call: -
cdr3_aa: CASPSTGANVLTF
cdr3_nt: TGTGCCAGCCCGAGTACCGGGGCCAACGTCCTGACTTTC

v_call: TRBV27
clone_size: -
j_call: TRBJ2-3
d_call: -
cdr3_aa: CASSSQPYSTDTQYF
cdr3_nt: TGTGCCAGCAGTTCCCAGCCTTATAGCACAGATACGCAGTATTTT

v_call: TRBV4-2
clone_size: -
j_call: TRBJ1-4
d_call: -
cdr3_aa: CTSSQDSVGQINEKLFF
cdr3_nt: TGTACCAGCAGCCAAGATAGTGTAGGACAAATTAATGAAAAACTGTTTTTT

v_call: TRBV21-1
clone_size: -
j_call: TRBJ1-5
d_call: -
cdr3_aa: CASSPSGGEDQPQHF
cdr3_nt: TGTGCCAGCAGCCCCTCAGGGGGGGAGGATCAGCCCCAGCATTTT

v_call: TRBV7-9
clone_size: -
j_call: TRBJ1-6
d_call: TRBD1
cdr3_aa: CASSPRQGDSNSPLYF
cdr3_nt: TGTGCCAGCAGCCCTCGACAGGGGGATAGTAATTCACCCCTCTACTTT

v_call: TRBV20-1
clone_size: -
j_call: TRBJ2-7
d_call: -
cdr3_aa: CSARSRRDSAASEQYF
cdr3_nt: TGCAGTGCTAGATCTCGGAGGGACTCCGCGGCTAGCGAGCAGTACTTC

v_call: TRBV5-4
clone_size: -
j_call: TRBJ2-5
d_call: -
cdr3_aa: CASSLWPESGGETQYF
cdr3_nt: TGTGCCAGCAGCTTGTGGCCGGAGTCCGGCGGAGAGACCCAGTACTTC